This T cell receptor beta chain was recovered during a study of cytomegalovirus exposure and HLA in healthy donors. Study-level background: A prior analysis found about 120 million unique TCR beta sequences from around 200 million T cells. General study results and limits: Reportedly, fewer N-insertions than the 666-donor mean appeared in an Asian-associated ancestry cluster in a later analysis. Other equally common chains were less clonally expanded than HLA-associated TCR beta chains, a later analysis showed.

The study ran its PCR with 60 Vbeta and 13 Jbeta primers. Only in-frame clones appear in the TCRdb table, and some are missing; sequencing was by immunoSEQ multiplex PCR. This sample has 150,000 to 200,000 clones, with around 77% found just once. The CDR3 sequence is 16 residues long. V was clipped by 2 bases and J by 3 bases, with 16 bases between them. Germline V gene sequence: CDR1 KGHSH, CDR2 LQKENI. Turning to this clone: Its antigen is still unknown.

The sequenced material came from PBMCs. The TCR was taken from a woman aged 25 to 39 in good health and CMV-seropositive. The rearrangement joins TRBV18 to TRBJ1-2; D ambiguous. Here the CDR3 reads CASSPIRQDRYYGYTF. CDR3 coding DNA: TGTGCCAGCTCACCAATTCGCCAGGATCGGTACTATGGCTACACCTTC.